Listed here are 30 T cell receptor beta chains from one sample, sequenced in a study of CD4+ T cells in melanoma. Measured with immunoSEQ multiplex PCR; TCRdb has only the in-frame clones, and not every one. The sample holds roughly 21,000 clones; about 77% are singletons and the top ten take approximately 9.8%. The receptors originated from a human donor with melanoma.

This chain links TRBV6-5 with TRBJ1-5; D might be TRBD1 (5 bases). CDR3 length: 14 amino acids. CDR1 and CDR2 from the germline V gene are MNHEY and SVGAGI. The V and J ends lost 0 bases and 10 bases respectively, with 13 bases between them. The CDR3 spells CASSYSGRLEPQHF. CDR3 coding DNA: TGTGCCAGCAGTTACTCGGGACGTCTCGAACCCCAGCATTTT.

This chain uses TRBV19 with TRBJ1-5; TRBD1 agrees at 7 bases. The trim removed 6 bases at V and 0 bases at J, leaving 2 bases unmatched. The germline gives CDR1 LNHDA, CDR2 SQIVND (reference sequence). The CDR3 runs to 14 residues. CDR3 protein: CASSDRDSNQPQHF. The DNA of the CDR3 is TGTGCCAGTAGCGACAGGGATAGCAATCAGCCCCAGCATTTT.

J is TRBJ1-2 and V is TRBV6-1; D gene uncertain. V lost 1 base to trimming and J lost 7 bases, with 10 bases between them. CDR1 and CDR2 (germline): MNHNS, SASEGT. The CDR3 extends over 13 amino acids. CDR3 in DNA: TGTGCCAGCAGTGAAGGGCCTCTCTTTGGCTACACCTTC. Translated: CASSEGPLFGYTF.

The rearrangement links TRBV6-6 to TRBJ2-7; D could derive from TRBD1 or TRBD2 (5 bases each). V gave up 7 bases and J gave up 3 bases, with 13 bases separating them. The CDR3 runs to 13 residues. The germline CDR1 and CDR2 sequences are MNHNY and SVGAGI (reference sequence). Here the CDR3 reads CASNRDGVYEQYF. The CDR3 bases are TGTGCCAGCAACCGGGACGGCGTCTACGAGCAGTACTTC.

V and J are TRBV18 and TRBJ1-5, with D uncertain. CDR3 length: 13 residues. Deletions cut 2 bases from V and 7 bases from J, with 9 bases between. Germline assignment: CDR1 KGHSH and CDR2 LQKENI. The DNA for the CDR3 is TGTGCCAGCTCACCAGAGGGAAACCAGCCCCAGCATTTT. Translation: CASSPEGNQPQHF. Full variable domain (outside the CDR3, taken from reference TRBV18 and TRBJ1-5): NAGVMQNPRHLVRRRGQEARLRCSPMKGHSHVYWYRQLPEEGLKFMVYLQKENIIDESGMPKERFSAEFPKEGPSILRIQQVVRGDSAAYFCASSPEGNQPQHFGDGTRLSIL.

This clone has more than one count but fewer than ten. The rearrangement links TRBV5-5 to TRBJ2-2; unclear D gene. The CDR3 contains 18 residues. Germline values: CDR1 SGHKS, CDR2 YYEKEE (reference sequence). The ends were cut back, 0 bases at V and 3 bases at J, with 18 bases in the middle. The CDR3 DNA sequence: TGTGCCAGCAGCTTGGCCCCCTCTGCCAGACTGTACACCGGGGAGCTGTTTTTT. Amino acids: CASSLAPSARLYTGELFF.

The rearrangement uses TRBV18 and TRBJ2-6, with TRBD1 identical over 10 bases. The CDR3 spans 18 residues. CDR1 and CDR2 (germline): KGHSH, LQKENI. V shed 5 bases, J shed 3 bases, and the junction held 10 bases outside the gene matches. DNA for the CDR3: TGTGCCAGCTCATCCGCGGGACAGGGGATAAGTGGGGCCAACGTCCTGACTTTC. It yields the protein CASSSAGQGISGANVLTF.

The rearrangement uses TRBV18 and TRBJ2-2; D is unresolved. With 0 bases removed from V and 3 bases from J, the gap between germline ends came to 8 bases. This CDR3 has 15 amino acids. Per germline, CDR1 KGHSH and CDR2 LQKENI. The CDR3 here is CASSPPNSDTGELFF. Here the CDR3 DNA reads TGTGCCAGCTCACCACCCAACAGCGACACCGGGGAGCTGTTTTTT.

V and J are TRBV13 and TRBJ2-3; D could derive from TRBD1 or TRBD2 (5 bases each). The CDR3 is made up of 18 amino acids. V was pared by 5 bases and J by 1 base, with 22 bases between. Looked up from germline, CDR1 is PRHDT and CDR2 is FYEKMQ (reference sequence). Here the CDR3 DNA reads TGTGCCAGCAGCACCCGATCCGGGGCTTCAAAGGGCACAGATACGCAGTATTTT. It codes for CASSTRSGASKGTDTQYF.

The chain uses TRBV7-9 and TRBJ1-4; maybe TRBD1 (5 bases). Trimming removed 5 bases from V and 10 bases from J, with 14 bases in between. Germline loops: CDR1 SEHNR, CDR2 FQNEAQ (reference sequence). There are 13 residues in the CDR3. CDR3 bases: TGTGCCAGCAGCGACGCCGGGGCCGGAAAACTGTTTTTT. Its protein product is CASSDAGAGKLFF.

The V gene is TRBV2, the J gene TRBJ2-2; D ambiguous. CDR1 is SNHLY and CDR2 is FYNNEI in the germline V gene. Trimming cost V 1 base and J 0 bases, with 9 bases left between them. CDR3 length equals 16 residues. The CDR3 DNA reads TGTGCCAGCAGTGAAGAAGCCCAGACGAACACCGGGGAGCTGTTTTTT. It translates to CASSEEAQTNTGELFF.

The chain joins TRBV7-9 to TRBJ2-5, with 7 bases that match TRBD1. The germline CDR1 and CDR2 sequences are SEHNR and FQNEAQ (reference sequence). The CDR3 is 17 amino acids. V lost 4 bases and J lost 1; bases outside the gene matches: 12. This chain's CDR3 is CASSSHRGRRGQETQYF. The CDR3 DNA reads as TGTGCCAGCAGCTCCCACAGGGGACGGAGAGGCCAAGAGACCCAGTACTTC.

The rearrangement links TRBV5-4 to TRBJ1-6; D call uncertain. The CDR3 runs to 13 residues. Germline V lookup: CDR1 SGHNT, CDR2 YYREEE (reference sequence). V lost 5 bases and J lost 10, with 13 bases in between. CDR3 in amino acids: CASRMGSESPLHF. Here the CDR3 DNA reads TGTGCCAGCAGGATGGGTAGCGAATCACCCCTCCACTTT.

The chain couples TRBV4-2 to TRBJ2-1; D is perhaps TRBD1 (5 bases). This CDR3 has 16 residues. Germline V gene data show CDR1 as LGHNA and CDR2 as YNFKEQ. Trimming cost V 4 bases and J 4 bases, with 17 bases left between them. CDR3 sequence (DNA): TGTGCCAGCAGCCTGAATCCCAGGGAATTTTACAATGAGCAGTTCTTC. Translated: CASSLNPREFYNEQFF.

In this sample, this clone turned up a few times. The chain couples TRBV29-1 to TRBJ1-1, with D perhaps matching TRBD1 (5 bases). Germline CDR1 SQVTM, CDR2 ANQGSEA. This CDR3 is built from 14 residues. Trimming pared 7 bases from V and 4 bases from J, leaving 19 bases between. The CDR3, as DNA: TGCAGCGGCGGGCCGGGCCCCGGGGGCACTGAAGCTTTCTTT. Translation gives CSGGPGPGGTEAFF.

The genes are TRBV9 and TRBJ2-2, with 8 bases fitting TRBD2. Germline V gene data show CDR1 as SGDLS and CDR2 as YYNGEE. The trim removed 0 bases at V and 6 bases at J, leaving 7 bases unmatched. There are 16 residues in the CDR3. The CDR3 is CASSVVVAGGAGELFF. The CDR3 bases are TGTGCCAGCAGCGTAGTAGTGGCGGGGGGAGCCGGGGAGCTGTTTTTT. Using reference TRBV9 and TRBJ2-2 for the parts outside the CDR3, the full variable domain is DSGVTQTPKHLITATGQRVTLRCSPRSGDLSVYWYQQSLDQGLQFLIQYYNGEERAKGNILERFSAQQFPDLHSELNLSSLELGDSALYFCASSVVVAGGAGELFFGEGSRLTVL.

The gene calls are TRBV6-1 and TRBJ2-7; TRBD2 matches at 9 bases. V trimming: 3 bases; J trimming: 4 bases; junction bases outside the gene matches: 16. Germline CDR1 is MNHNS and CDR2 is SASEGT. The CDR3 spans 18 residues. The CDR3 nucleotides are TGTGCCAGCAGTGACCGGATTAGCGGGGGCGCAAAATTATACGAGCAGTACTTC. Encoded protein: CASSDRISGGAKLYEQYF.

This chain links TRBV11-2 with TRBJ1-1, with D perhaps TRBD1 (5 bases). This CDR3 contains 12 residues. Germline V gene lookup returns CDR1 SGHAT and CDR2 FQNNGV. V lost 2 bases, J lost 7 bases, and 8 bases lay in between. The CDR3 sequence: CASSLQGLEAFF. Here the CDR3 DNA reads TGTGCCAGCAGCTTACAGGGACTTGAAGCTTTCTTT.

V is TRBV30 and J is TRBJ2-7; D is perhaps TRBD1 (6 bases). V was trimmed by 2 bases and J by 9 bases, leaving 11 bases between them. Per the germline V gene, CDR1 is GTSNPN and CDR2 is SVGIG (reference sequence). The CDR3 is 11 residues long. Here the CDR3 DNA reads TGTGCCTGGAGTACTAGGGGGAGGCAGTACTTC. Protein sequence: CAWSTRGRQYF.

The rearrangement joins TRBV10-3 to TRBJ1-6, with TRBD1 matching over 7 bases. This CDR3 spans 15 amino acids. The germline V gene has CDR1 ENHRY and CDR2 SYGVKD. V trimming: 3 bases; J trimming: 7 bases; junction bases outside the gene matches: 6. This CDR3 is CAISDEGGWNSPLHF. For the CDR3, the DNA is TGTGCCATCAGTGATGAAGGGGGCTGGAATTCACCCCTCCACTTT.

The V call is TRBV5-1, the J call TRBJ2-7, with 11 bases matching TRBD2. The germline CDR1 and CDR2 sequences are SGHRS and YFSETQ. The CDR3 has 15 amino acids. V was pared by 4 bases and J by 3 bases, with 6 bases of the junction left unmatched. The CDR3 coding sequence is TGCGCCAGCAGCCCGGGGACTAGCGGCTACTACGAGCAGTACTTC. Its protein is CASSPGTSGYYEQYF. Looking up the rest from reference TRBV5-1 and TRBJ2-7 gives the full variable domain: KAGVTQTPRYLIKTRGQQVTLSCSPISGHRSVSWYQQTPGQGLQFLFEYFSETQRNKGNFPGRFSGRQFSNSRSEMNVSTLELGDSALYLCASSPGTSGYYEQYFGPGTRLTVT.

CDR3 amino acids: CASSNRDYRDTQYF. For the CDR3, the DNA is TGTGCCAGCAGCAACCGGGACTACAGAGATACGCAGTATTTT. The V gene is TRBV21-1, the J gene TRBJ2-3; TRBD2 is the table's D call and was not checked against the DNA. TRBV21-1 is designated a pseudogene. This CDR3 has 14 residues.

This clone was seen more than once but under ten times. The rearrangement uses TRBV5-8 and TRBJ2-3; 13 bases fit TRBD2. Losses at the gene ends were 4 bases for V and 0 bases for J; bases not matched to a gene: 8. The CDR3 runs 18 residues. Germline V gene sequence: CDR1 SGHTS, CDR2 YDEGEE. CDR3 sequence: CASSVGTSGVPSTDTQYF. CDR3 DNA: TGTGCCAGCAGCGTGGGGACTAGCGGGGTCCCTAGCACAGATACGCAGTATTTT.

Only a few counts were recorded for this clone. V gene TRBV5-8 combines with J gene TRBJ1-4; D unresolved. Looked up from germline, CDR1 is SGHTS and CDR2 is YDEGEE. V gave up 7 bases and J gave up 0 bases, with 13 bases separating them. This CDR3 is built from 15 residues. The CDR3 coding sequence is TGTGCCAGCTCGTCGTCGCCCGCAACTAATGAAAAACTGTTTTTT. This codes for CASSSSPATNEKLFF.

The chain has TRBV7-8 and TRBJ1-3; D possibly corresponds to TRBD1 (5 bases). The CDR3 has 15 amino acids. Germline V gene sequence: CDR1 SGHVS, CDR2 FQNEAQ. The V and J ends lost 3 bases and 4 bases respectively, with 13 bases between them. CDR3 DNA: TGTGCCAGCAGCTTGAGCCTAGGGGCCGGAAACACCATATATTTT. Encoded protein: CASSLSLGAGNTIYF.

The CDR3 sequence: CASSAGTLSTDTQYF. The CDR3, as DNA: TGTGCCAGCAGTGCCGGGACCCTTAGCACAGATACGCAGTATTTT. The chain carries TRBV6-6 and TRBJ2-3; D is tentatively TRBD1 or TRBD2 (5 bases each). The CDR3 length is 15 residues. V lost 5 bases and J 0 bases, leaving 12 bases between the germline ends. The germline V gene encodes CDR1 MNHNY and CDR2 SVGAGI (reference sequence).

The chain joins TRBV7-2 to TRBJ2-2; possible D gene TRBD2, 6 bases. The CDR3 totals 17 residues. Trimming took 5 bases from V and 6 from J, leaving 22 bases between them. Germline V gene lookup returns CDR1 SGHTA and CDR2 FQGNSA. Written as DNA, the CDR3 is TGTGCCAGCAGCACGTTAGCGGCCCTCTTCGTCGCCGGGGAGCTGTTTTTT. As protein: CASSTLAALFVAGELFF.

The chain uses TRBV18 and TRBJ1-1, with TRBD1 as a possible D gene (6 bases). This CDR3 spans 12 amino acids. Germline V gives CDR1 KGHSH, CDR2 LQKENI. The V end lost 1 base, the J end lost 8 bases, and 8 bases lay between the germline ends. The CDR3 protein is CASSPQQGEAFF. CDR3 DNA: TGTGCCAGCTCACCACAACAGGGAGAAGCTTTCTTT. Supplemented by reference TRBV18 and TRBJ1-1, the full variable domain reads NAGVMQNPRHLVRRRGQEARLRCSPMKGHSHVYWYRQLPEEGLKFMVYLQKENIIDESGMPKERFSAEFPKEGPSILRIQQVVRGDSAAYFCASSPQQGEAFFGQGTRLTVV.

The chain uses TRBV6-6 and TRBJ2-7; possibly TRBD1 for D (6 bases). The V gene lost 5 bases and the J gene lost 0 bases, with 14 bases spanning the gap. Germline CDR1 reads MNHNY; CDR2 reads SVGAGI (reference sequence). This CDR3 is 15 amino acids long. The CDR3 sequence: CASSPRTASSYEQYF. Written as DNA, the CDR3 is TGTGCCAGCAGTCCCAGGACAGCAAGCTCCTACGAGCAGTACTTC.

V and J are TRBV19 and TRBJ1-1, with 8 bases identical to TRBD1. This CDR3 is built from 15 residues. Germline CDR1 is LNHDA and CDR2 is SQIVND (reference sequence). V lost 2 bases to trimming and J lost 10 bases; unmatched junction nucleotides: 12. CDR3: CASSIQGRRGPSAFF. The DNA of the CDR3 is TGTGCCAGTAGTATACAGGGTCGCAGGGGGCCCTCAGCTTTCTTT. Combining the CDR3 with reference TRBV19 and TRBJ1-1 gives the whole variable domain DGGITQSPKYLFRKEGQNVTLSCEQNLNHDAMYWYRQDPGQGLRLIYYSQIVNDFQKGDIAEGYSVSREKKESFPLTVTSAQKNPTAFYLCASSIQGRRGPSAFFGQGTRLTVV.